This TCR beta chain was captured in a study of shared clonotypes between healthy human individuals. The table came from immunoSEQ multiplex PCR; TCRdb's copy has only in-frame clones and leaves some out. The sample consists of 2 million to 3 million clones, approximately 93% of them appearing once. This clonotype was obtained from a man younger than 35 in good health. Some clones in this sample may be carry-over from other donors' samples. The sequencing sample was made of naive CD4+ T cells from PBMCs. Sample subset: CD45RA+ positively selected.

CDR3 amino acids: CATIRAGEVYNEQFF. CDR3 coding DNA: TGTGCCACCATCAGAGCGGGAGAGGTGTACAATGAGCAGTTCTTC. The chain links TRBV7-9 to TRBJ2-1; TRBD2 matches at 8 bases. The V segment lost 10 bases and the J segment 4 bases; nucleotides outside the gene matches: 12. The length of the CDR3 is 15 residues. Germline V gene lookup returns CDR1 SEHNR and CDR2 FQNEAQ (reference sequence).